This TCR beta chain was identified in a study of beta chain features in type 1 diabetes. All of the isolated RNA was reverse transcribed, so expressed TCRB transcripts were sequenced. The table came from immunoSEQ multiplex PCR; TCRdb's copy has only in-frame clones and leaves some out. The data show about 180,000 clones, 10% to 15% seen once. The sequencing input was central memory CD4+ T cells from blood. The sequence derives from a woman younger than 35 in good health.

CDR3 sequence (DNA): TGCGCCAGCAGCTTGGTGCGACTAGCGGGAGTACCGGATACGCAGTATTTT. Its translation: CASSLVRLAGVPDTQYF. The rearrangement uses TRBV5-1 and TRBJ2-3, with 12 bases identical to TRBD2. Germline V gene sequence: CDR1 SGHRS, CDR2 YFSETQ. This CDR3 region has 17 residues. V trimming: 0 bases; J trimming: 6 bases; junction bases outside the gene matches: 8.